This TCR beta chain was obtained from a study of blood T cell repertoires in COVID-19. At the level of the study: Acute and convalescent COVID-19 samples came from the United States, Italy and Spain. PBMCs, B-cell-depleted T cells, or T cells provided the cDNA or gDNA that made up the material.

Trimming left V 5 bases short and J 3 bases short, with 13 bases between. This CDR3 region has 15 residues. The germline V gene has CDR1 MNHNY and CDR2 SVGAGI (reference sequence). In the authors' workflow: Reference gene primer amplification yielded estimated nucleated cell counts. Data came from immunoSEQ multiplex PCR; TCRdb stores just in-frame clones and leaves some out. That table furnishes V, J and clone size, whereas the DNA furnished D and trimming. There are 120,000 to 150,000 clones in the sample; 85% to 90% occur only once, and 1.5% lies in the top ten. The V call is TRBV6-6, the J call TRBJ1-4; maybe TRBD1 (6 bases). Source material: peripheral blood. This clonotype was sampled from a woman in her sixties or seventies with acute or convalescent COVID-19. CDR3 region: CASSRGGAANEKLFF. The CDR3, as DNA: TGTGCCAGCAGTCGCGGGGGGGCGGCTAATGAAAAACTGTTTTTT.